This T cell receptor beta chain was sequenced for a study of T cells expressing NK-cell markers. Study information: Out of eight donors sequenced, seven tested HCMV-seropositive and the remaining one seronegative. Study-level points and caveats: Among CD8+ T cells from about six donors, dominant NKG2C+ clonotypes accounted for roughly 1.0-7.0%. For several donors, these clonotypes were likewise the leading ones in the CD3+CD56-NKG2C+ fraction.

As to this clonotype: Antigen unknown.

This CDR3 has 16 amino acids. The germline gives CDR1 WNHNN, CDR2 SYGVQD (reference sequence). With the 5' RACE reads reprocessed, TCRdb shows one record per CDR3 protein and no DNA. This sample's table reports about 460,000 distinct CDR3 sequences. Sequencing used blood T cells: a sorted CD56 or NKG2C T cell subset, CD4+ or CD8+ T cells, or bulk PBMC T cells (not recorded which). The sequence came from a woman aged 50 to 60 in good health. V gene TRBV10-1 combines with J gene TRBJ2-2; TCRdb lists TRBD2, though no DNA is available to test this call. The CDR3 here is CASSEGLFGNTGELFF.